This T cell receptor beta chain was retrieved from a study of blood T cell repertoires in COVID-19. About the study: The United States, Italy and Spain were the sources of the acute and convalescent COVID-19 samples.

Between the trimmed V and J ends, which lost 1 base and 5 bases, there was a span of 17 bases. Germline V gives CDR1 SNHLY, CDR2 FYNNEI. This CDR3 has 17 amino acids. TCRdb's table, derived via immunoSEQ multiplex PCR, lists solely in-frame clones and lacks some. Of approximately 86,000 clones listed, 80% are singletons. Sequenced input: peripheral blood. This sequence joins TRBV2 and TRBJ1-4; D remains ambiguous. The clonotype was recovered from a woman aged 70-85 years with acute or convalescent COVID-19. The CDR3 region is CASSEVFRGNLNEKLFF. The CDR3 DNA follows: TGTGCCAGCAGTGAAGTCTTTCGAGGTAACCTGAATGAAAAACTGTTTTTT.